Each of the 27 T cell receptor beta chains below was sequenced from the same sample in a study of PD-1 blockade in classical Hodgkin lymphoma. The sample's time point: cycle 4 day 1 (C4D1), after 5 to 7 weeks of nivolumab. Relapses following autologous stem cell transplantation were seen in all patients, with brentuximab vedotin exposure varying. The repertoire was sequenced with immunoSEQ multiplex PCR; TCRdb's copy has only in-frame clones and lacks some. Seen here are 50,000 or so clones, around 91% observed once, and the top ten hold about 14%. The source was peripheral blood mononuclear cells (PBMCs), collected before the fourth cycle of nivolumab. The receptors stem from a human donor with classical Hodgkin lymphoma.

The gene calls are TRBV11-2 and TRBJ2-5, with D uncertain. Germline-derived CDR1 and CDR2 are SGHAT and FQNNGV. The CDR3 runs 11 residues. Trimming stripped 1 base from V and 5 bases from J, with 2 bases between. The CDR3 nucleotides are TGTGCCAGCAGCTTAGGCGAGACCCAGTACTTC. It codes for CASSLGETQYF.

V and J are TRBV7-8 and TRBJ2-1; 8 bases agree with TRBD2. Per germline, CDR1 SGHVS and CDR2 FQNEAQ. The CDR3 totals 13 residues. J gave up 14 bases and V 1 base, and 7 bases lay outside the gene matches. The CDR3 DNA sequence: TGTGCCAGCAGCTTAGGTAATTCGGGAGGGAAGTTCTTC. Encoded protein: CASSLGNSGGKFF.

This sequence joins TRBV10-1 and TRBJ2-3, with TRBD2 matching 7 bases. Germline V gene sequence: CDR1 WNHNN, CDR2 SYGVQD (reference sequence). The V gene end was trimmed by 3 bases and the J gene end by 5 bases; junction bases not matched to a gene: 8. The CDR3 extends over 15 amino acids. The CDR3 DNA follows: TGCGCCAGCAGTGAATTTGCGGGAGCCGGAGATACGCAGTATTTT. Amino acid sequence: CASSEFAGAGDTQYF.

The CDR3 loop is CASSPSPRAGNTIYF. The CDR3 DNA reads as TGTGCCAGCAGTCCCTCGCCCAGGGCTGGAAACACCATATATTTT. The chain employs TRBV27 and TRBJ1-3; TRBD1 is a possible D gene (5 bases). This CDR3 is built from 15 residues. Germline loops: CDR1 MNHEY, CDR2 SMNVEV (reference sequence). Deletions cut 5 bases from V and 2 bases from J, with 13 bases between.

The chain couples TRBV9 to TRBJ2-4; D is perhaps TRBD1 or TRBD2 (5 bases each). The CDR3 is 15 amino acids. Germline V gene data show CDR1 as SGDLS and CDR2 as YYNGEE. V lost 0 bases, J lost 9 bases, and 16 bases lay in between. CDR3 DNA: TGTGCCAGCAGCGTAGATCCGGGGCGTGGGACCATTCAGTACTTC. Translated: CASSVDPGRGTIQYF.

The J gene is TRBJ2-3, the V gene TRBV19, with 8 bases matching TRBD1. V lost 5 bases and J lost 10; bases outside the gene matches: 11. The CDR3 contains 14 residues. Germline-derived CDR1 and CDR2 are LNHDA and SQIVND (reference sequence). The CDR3 sequence: CASSGGQDWYAQYF. CDR3 coding DNA: TGTGCCAGTAGTGGGGGACAGGACTGGTACGCGCAGTATTTT. Based on the CDR3 plus reference TRBV19 and TRBJ2-3, the full variable domain is DGGITQSPKYLFRKEGQNVTLSCEQNLNHDAMYWYRQDPGQGLRLIYYSQIVNDFQKGDIAEGYSVSREKKESFPLTVTSAQKNPTAFYLCASSGGQDWYAQYFGPGTRLTVL.

This clone was recorded only once. V and J are TRBV10-3 and TRBJ1-4; D remains unclear. The V end lost 0 bases, the J end lost 0 bases, and 5 bases lay between the germline ends. This CDR3 region has 15 residues. Per germline, CDR1 ENHRY and CDR2 SYGVKD. In DNA, the CDR3 is TGTGCCATCAGTGAGTCGGCGCCAACTAATGAAAAACTGTTTTTT. Amino acid sequence: CAISESAPTNEKLFF.

The gene calls are TRBV10-3 and TRBJ2-2; D unclear. The CDR3 consists of 14 residues. Germline V CDR1 and CDR2: ENHRY, SYGVKD. The V end was cut by 6 bases, the J end by 0 bases, with 8 bases between. CDR3: CAIRNLANTGELFF. As DNA, the CDR3 is TGTGCCATCAGAAACCTAGCGAACACCGGGGAGCTGTTTTTT.

The chain couples TRBV21-1 to TRBJ2-1. TRBV21-1 is termed a pseudogene. The CDR3 loop spans 16 amino acids. CDR3 loop: CARAGESGDLGPEQFF. Here the CDR3 DNA reads TGTGCCAGGGCGGGCGAATCCGGGGACCTAGGACCTGAGCAGTTCTTC.

The chain recombines TRBV19 with TRBJ2-2, with TRBD2 identical over 7 bases. The germline V gene has CDR1 LNHDA and CDR2 SQIVND (reference sequence). This CDR3 has 14 amino acids. V was clipped by 0 bases and J by 6 bases; unmatched bases: 1. CDR3 loop: CASSIDAGAGELFF. The CDR3 coding sequence is TGTGCCAGTAGTATAGATGCGGGGGCCGGGGAGCTGTTTTTT.

The chain has TRBV12-5 and TRBJ2-3; 8 bases agree with TRBD1. With 1 base clipped from V and 4 bases from J, the junction kept 7 bases outside the gene matches. Per the germline V gene, CDR1 is LGHNT and CDR2 is FRNRAP. The CDR3 runs to 16 residues. The chain's CDR3 is CASGLAQGAVADTQYF. The CDR3 bases are TGTGCTAGTGGTTTGGCTCAGGGGGCTGTCGCAGATACGCAGTATTTT.

The table lists this clone with a few counts. The chain uses TRBV5-4 and TRBJ1-1, with TRBD1 matching 7 bases. The CDR3 has 13 amino acids. Germline V gene lookup returns CDR1 SGHNT and CDR2 YYREEE (reference sequence). With V trimmed by 5 bases and J by 0 bases, 1 base remained unmatched. The chain's CDR3 is CASRGQMNTEAFF. In DNA, the CDR3 is TGTGCCAGCAGGGGACAGATGAACACTGAAGCTTTCTTT.

The chain carries TRBV7-9 and TRBJ1-4, with D tentatively TRBD1 (6 bases). Germline values: CDR1 SEHNR, CDR2 FQNEAQ (reference sequence). Trimming pared 4 bases from V and 8 bases from J, leaving 11 bases between. This CDR3 is built from 13 residues. The CDR3 is CASSSGAGEKLFF. The DNA for the CDR3 is TGTGCCAGCAGCTCAGGGGCGGGGGAAAAACTGTTTTTT. Drawing the rest from reference TRBV7-9 and TRBJ1-4, the complete variable domain is DTGVSQNPRHKITKRGQNVTFRCDPISEHNRLYWYRQTLGQGPEFLTYFQNEAQLEKSRLLSDRFSAERPKGSFSTLEIQRTEQGDSAMYLCASSSGAGEKLFFGSGTQLSVL.

The rearrangement links TRBV7-9 to TRBJ1-2, with D perhaps TRBD1 (6 bases). The CDR3 length is 14 residues. The germline V gene has CDR1 SEHNR and CDR2 FQNEAQ (reference sequence). V dropped 4 bases and J dropped 9 bases, with 18 bases sitting between them. The CDR3 DNA reads TGTGCCAGCAGCTCGGCGGACAGCAGATATTGCTACACCTTC. Its translation is CASSSADSRYCYTF.

The chain combines TRBV6-1 with TRBJ2-2; TRBD2 matches at 12 bases. The ends lost 3 bases at V and 6 bases at J; junction bases unmatched: 2. This CDR3 is 15 amino acids long. Germline V gene data show CDR1 as MNHNS and CDR2 as SASEGT. The CDR3 sequence is CASSETSGSSGELFF. In DNA, the CDR3 is TGTGCCAGCAGTGAGACTAGCGGGAGCTCCGGGGAGCTGTTTTTT.

The gene calls are TRBV5-8 and TRBJ2-4; D unclear. The CDR3 extends over 11 amino acids. CDR1 and CDR2 (germline): SGHTS, YDEGEE. V was clipped by 0 bases and J by 11 bases, with 6 bases between them. For the CDR3, the DNA is TGTGCCAGCAGCTTGGACGGAGTTCAGTACTTC. Its translation: CASSLDGVQYF.

CDR3 region: CASSTIGYEQYF. DNA of the CDR3: TGTGCCAGCAGCACAATTGGGTACGAGCAGTACTTC. The chain employs TRBV7-2 and TRBJ2-7; D not resolved. Germline values: CDR1 SGHTA, CDR2 FQGNSA. This CDR3 has 12 amino acids. V lost 5 bases to trimming and J lost 4 bases, with 9 bases between them.

The rearrangement uses TRBV9 and TRBJ2-3; D ambiguous. CDR3 length equals 15 residues. The germline V gene has CDR1 SGDLS and CDR2 YYNGEE. Trimming removed 0 bases from V and 0 bases from J, with 8 bases in between. For the CDR3, the DNA is TGTGCCAGCAGCGTAGATGGTCAGAGCACAGATACGCAGTATTTT. It specifies CASSVDGQSTDTQYF.

The chain carries TRBV14 and TRBJ1-4; D is unclear. V lost 1 base to trimming and J lost 10 bases, with 16 bases between them. This CDR3 is built from 15 residues. Looked up from germline, CDR1 is SGHDN and CDR2 is FVKESK. CDR3 region: CASSQVTGGFGKLFF. CDR3 bases: TGTGCCAGCAGCCAAGTTACGGGAGGTTTCGGAAAACTGTTTTTT.

The rearrangement joins TRBV6-9 to TRBJ2-7; 9 bases align to TRBD1. The germline gives CDR1 MNHGY, CDR2 SVAAGI. The CDR3 is made up of 15 amino acids. Trimming cost V 3 bases and J 3 bases; bases outside gene matches: 6. The DNA for the CDR3 is TGTGCCAGCAGTTACACGGACAGGGGAATCTACGAGCAGTACTTC. Translating it yields CASSYTDRGIYEQYF.

The CDR3 DNA reads as TGCGCCAGCAGCTTGGGAACAGGGGGGACCACCTACGAGCAGTACTTC. This sequence encodes CASSLGTGGTTYEQYF. The J gene is TRBJ2-7, the V gene TRBV5-1; 8 bases are shared with TRBD1. With 0 bases clipped from V and 2 bases from J, the junction kept 7 bases outside the gene matches. Germline V CDR1 and CDR2: SGHRS, YFSETQ. The CDR3 is made up of 16 amino acids.

This sequence joins TRBV10-1 and TRBJ1-1, with TRBD1 identical over 10 bases. With 2 bases clipped from V and 5 bases from J, the junction kept 11 bases outside the gene matches. Looked up from germline, CDR1 is WNHNN and CDR2 is SYGVQD (reference sequence). The CDR3 is 17 amino acids. In nucleotides, the CDR3 is TGCGCCAGCAGTGAGATATATACGACAGGGGGCGGTACTGAAGCTTTCTTT. This translates into CASSEIYTTGGGTEAFF.

The chain joins TRBV12-5 to TRBJ1-1; D perhaps matches TRBD1 (5 bases). CDR3 length: 14 residues. Per the germline V gene, CDR1 is LGHNT and CDR2 is FRNRAP. Trimming pared 5 bases from V and 8 bases from J, leaving 18 bases between. CDR3 sequence: CASGPPPAGSEAFF. The CDR3 DNA follows: TGTGCTAGTGGTCCTCCTCCGGCAGGGTCCGAAGCTTTCTTT.

This chain joins TRBV11-3 and TRBJ2-7; 14 bases map to TRBD2. CDR1 is SGHNT, CDR2 YENEEA, per germline. Trimming cost V 0 bases and J 2 bases; bases outside gene matches: 3. The CDR3 extends over 17 amino acids. CDR3 protein: CASSLDGTSGSTYEQYF. For the CDR3, the DNA is TGTGCCAGCAGCTTAGATGGGACTAGCGGGAGTACCTACGAGCAGTACTTC.

As DNA, the CDR3 is TGTGCCAGCAGTTTCCTCGAGGGGACCGGGGAGCTGTTTTTT. Its protein product is CASSFLEGTGELFF. The rearrangement links TRBV11-3 to TRBJ2-2; D assignment may be TRBD1 or TRBD2 (5 bases each). Germline assignment: CDR1 SGHNT and CDR2 YENEEA. The germline V and J ends were trimmed by 6 bases and 5 bases, with 13 bases remaining between them. This CDR3 is 14 amino acids long.

V and J are TRBV11-3 and TRBJ2-7; D is ambiguous. The CDR3 covers 12 residues. Germline V CDR1 and CDR2: SGHNT, YENEEA. The V end was cut by 2 bases, the J end by 9 bases, with 11 bases between. CDR3 in amino acids: CASSLSASGQYF. In DNA form, the CDR3 reads TGTGCCAGCAGCTTAAGCGCCTCGGGGCAGTACTTC.

The chain couples TRBV9 to TRBJ2-7; the D gene could be TRBD1 or TRBD2 (6 bases each). V lost 3 bases, J lost 3 bases, and 16 bases lay in between. CDR1 and CDR2 from the germline V gene are SGDLS and YYNGEE. This CDR3 region has 15 residues. The CDR3 DNA sequence: TGTGCCAGCAGCGGTAGCCAGGGGCGGGGCTACGAGCAGTACTTC. Its protein is CASSGSQGRGYEQYF. The complete variable domain, with remaining parts taken from reference TRBV9 and TRBJ2-7, reads DSGVTQTPKHLITATGQRVTLRCSPRSGDLSVYWYQQSLDQGLQFLIQYYNGEERAKGNILERFSAQQFPDLHSELNLSSLELGDSALYFCASSGSQGRGYEQYFGPGTRLTVT.